These T cell receptor beta chains were read from a single sample in a study of a mutant IDH1 vaccine in newly diagnosed glioma. These receptors are not linked to any known antigen. TCRdb keeps only in-frame clones here, not all; method: immunoSEQ multiplex PCR. The sample lists more than 20,000 clones; around 80% were seen once. Sequencing used PBMCs, obtained from a glioma patient whose treatment included an IDH1 peptide vaccine. Source of these receptors: a man aged 30-40 years with glioma. The CDR3 runs from the conserved cysteine through the conserved F or W. Fields, in order: D gene, J gene, clone size, V gene, CDR3 DNA, CDR3 protein. D genes are given only for firm matches. A clone size is listed for some rows: how often the clone was seen (once, few, many), or a class if it is expanded.

>NA|TRBJ2-2|NA|TRBV18
TGTGCCAGCTCACCAAGCAGGACCATCGGGGAGCTGTTTTTT
CASSPSRTIGELFF
>NA|TRBJ1-1|few|TRBV5-1
TGCGCCAGCAGCTTGGTAAGGGGGGGATCTGAAGCTTTCTTT
CASSLVRGGSEAFF
>TRBD2|TRBJ2-7|NA|TRBV19
TGTGCCAGTAGTTTCCGGACTAGCGGGCCCTACGAGCAGTACTTC
CASSFRTSGPYEQYF
>NA|TRBJ1-2|NA|TRBV4-1
TGCGCCAGCAGCCGCCAGGAGGGGAACTATGGCTACACCTTC
CASSRQEGNYGYTF
>TRBD1|TRBJ1-2|NA|TRBV6-1
TGTGCCAGCAGTGTGACAGGGACGCGATTTGGCTACACCTTC
CASSVTGTRFGYTF
>NA|TRBJ2-7|NA|TRBV10-1
TGCGCCAGCAGTGAAAACTCCTACGAGCAGTACTTC
CASSENSYEQYF
>TRBD1|TRBJ2-7|NA|TRBV6-6
TGTGCCAGCAGTTACCCACCCGGGACAGGGCGGTACGAGCAGTACTTC
CASSYPPGTGRYEQYF
>NA|TRBJ2-7|NA|TRBV7-2
TGTGCCAGCAGCTTAAATCGGGGGTACGAGCAGTACTTC
CASSLNRGYEQYF
>NA|TRBJ1-1|few|TRBV11-2
TGTGCCAGCAGATCCCTTGCCAAGCCGCTTGAAGCTTTCTTT
CASRSLAKPLEAFF
>TRBD1|TRBJ2-6|once|TRBV29-1
TGCAGCGTTGATTATGGGCCCAGGACAGGGGTCCCTGGGGCCAACGTCCTGACTTTC
CSVDYGPRTGVPGANVLTF
>NA|TRBJ2-7|once|TRBV30
TGTGCCTCGGGTCTTAGCTCCTACGAGCAGTACTTC
CASGLSSYEQYF
>TRBD1|TRBJ1-2|NA|TRBV6-6
TGTGCCAGCAGTTTGCGACAGGGGCTAAACTATGGCTACACCTTC
CASSLRQGLNYGYTF
>TRBD2|TRBJ2-5|NA|TRBV6-5
TGTGCCAGCAGTCAGACTAGCGGGCAAGAGACCCAGTACTTC
CASSQTSGQETQYF
>NA|TRBJ1-1|NA|TRBV5-6
TGTGCCAGCATTGGGGCAGGTCAAAGAAACACTGAAGCTTTCTTT
CASIGAGQRNTEAFF
>NA|TRBJ2-1|NA|TRBV11-2
TGTGCCAGCAGCCCCACCTCAGGGAGCTCCTACAATGAGCAGTTCTTC
CASSPTSGSSYNEQFF
>NA|TRBJ2-1|NA|TRBV5-1
TGCGCCAGCAGCCCCGACCCTTCCTCCTACAATGAGCAGTTCTTC
CASSPDPSSYNEQFF
>TRBD1|TRBJ1-1|NA|TRBV12-5
TGTGCTAGTGGTTTGGGATTCGGACAGGGGAGAAACACTGAAGCTTTCTTT
CASGLGFGQGRNTEAFF
>NA|TRBJ2-5|NA|TRBV2
TGTGCCAGCAGTGAAGGGAGAGGGACCCAGTACTTC
CASSEGRGTQYF
>NA|TRBJ1-1|few|TRBV30
TGTGCCTGGAGTCTGGCCCCGAACACTGAAGCTTTCTTT
CAWSLAPNTEAFF
>TRBD1|TRBJ2-7|NA|TRBV6-1
TGTGCCAGCAGGGCCGGGACAGGGGGGGGCGAGCAGTACTTC
CASRAGTGGGEQYF
>NA|TRBJ2-1|NA|TRBV16
TGTGCCAGCAGCCAAGGTAAGAAGAATGAGCAGTTCTTC
CASSQGKKNEQFF
>NA|TRBJ1-2|NA|TRBV11-2
TGTGCCAGCAGCTCAGGGCCTTTTGGCTACACCTTC
CASSSGPFGYTF
>TRBD2|TRBJ2-1|NA|TRBV5-1
TGCGCCAGCAGTGTCCTAGCGGGAGCGATTGAGCAGTTCTTC
CASSVLAGAIEQFF
>NA|TRBJ1-3|once|TRBV5-1
TGCGCCAGCAGCTTGACCGGCACTGGAAACACCATATATTTT
CASSLTGTGNTIYF
>TRBD2|TRBJ2-1|NA|TRBV11-2
TGTGCCAGCAGCAAGGGACTAGCGGGCGGGAAGCAGTTCTTC
CASSKGLAGGKQFF
>NA|TRBJ2-3|once|TRBV7-8
TGTGCCAGCAGCGATTCGACAGATACGCAGTATTTT
CASSDSTDTQYF
>NA|TRBJ1-4|NA|TRBV19
TGTGCCAGTAGTATAGGCCCGGGGGCCACTAATGAAAAACTGTTTTTT
CASSIGPGATNEKLFF
>NA|TRBJ1-1|NA|TRBV5-1
TGCGCCAGCAGCTTGGGTATGGGATCAGCTTTCTTT
CASSLGMGSAFF
>NA|TRBJ1-1|few|TRBV20-1
TGCAGTGCTAGAGCCAACACAGTGTTGTTT
CSARANTVLF
>NA|TRBJ1-4|NA|TRBV5-1
TGCGCCAGCAGCCCCGGGTCAGGAAATGAAAAACTGTTTTTT
CASSPGSGNEKLFF
>TRBD1|TRBJ1-1|NA|TRBV30
TGTGCCTGGAGTGCGACATCCAGGGGGCGCCCTGAAGCTTTCTTT
CAWSATSRGRPEAFF
>NA|TRBJ1-1|NA|TRBV9
TGTGCCAGCAGCGTCCAGAGGCCTTTGAACACTGAAGCTTTCTTT
CASSVQRPLNTEAFF
>NA|TRBJ1-6|NA|TRBV18
TGTGCCAGCTCCCGGGACACTAAAGGCTTCTATAATTCACCCCTCCACTTT
CASSRDTKGFYNSPLHF
>TRBD2|TRBJ2-7|few|TRBV27
TGTGCCAGCAGTTTATCGGCGGGAGAGTACTACGAGCAGTACTTC
CASSLSAGEYYEQYF
>TRBD1|TRBJ2-5|NA|TRBV5-1
TGCGCCAGCAGGACCGGGACAGGACCGTTAGGAGAGACCCAGTACTTC
CASRTGTGPLGETQYF
>TRBD2|TRBJ2-1|few|TRBV4-1
TGCGCCAGCAGCCCCCCGGAGCGCGGGAGAGGGTTCTTC
CASSPPERGRGFF
>NA|TRBJ1-2|NA|TRBV30
TGTGCCTGGAGTCCCGGGACATCTTATGGCTACACCTTC
CAWSPGTSYGYTF
>NA|TRBJ1-5|few|TRBV5-4
TGTGCCAGCAGCTTCATGACGGGACAAAACAATCAGCCCCAGCATTTT
CASSFMTGQNNQPQHF
>NA|TRBJ1-5|few|TRBV30
TGTGCCTGGAGTAACACTCTTAATCAGCCCCAGCATTTT
CAWSNTLNQPQHF
>TRBD2|TRBJ2-1|NA|TRBV10-3
TGTGCCATCAGTGACTCAGCTAGCGGGAGCCTCACTGAGCAGTTCTTC
CAISDSASGSLTEQFF
>TRBD2|TRBJ2-2|NA|TRBV4-1
TGCGCCAGCAGCCAAGAAGTGAATCCGGGACTAGTGGATTCAGGGGAGCTGTTTTTT
CASSQEVNPGLVDSGELFF
>TRBD2|TRBJ2-1|NA|TRBV18
TGTGCCAGCTCACCCCAGACTAGCGGGGGCGGGAATGAGCAGTTCTTC
CASSPQTSGGGNEQFF
>NA|TRBJ2-7|NA|TRBV14
TGTGCCAGCAGCCAAGTAACGACAGGCCTTCAAACCTACGAGCAGTACTTC
CASSQVTTGLQTYEQYF
>TRBD2|TRBJ2-7|NA|TRBV2
TGTGCCAGCAGTGAAGTAGCGGGAGCCACCTACGAGCAGTACTTC
CASSEVAGATYEQYF
>NA|TRBJ2-7|NA|TRBV10-3
TGTGCCATCACGGAGGAGACTCCCTTCTACGAGCAGTACTTC
CAITEETPFYEQYF
>TRBD1|TRBJ1-4|NA|TRBV5-1
TGCGCCAGCAGCTTGGGGGACAGGGGAGGTGAAAAACTGTTTTTT
CASSLGDRGGEKLFF
>TRBD1|TRBJ1-3|NA|TRBV5-1
TGCGCCAGCAGCTTGGGGGACAGGGGGCTAGACTCTGGAAACACCATATATTTT
CASSLGDRGLDSGNTIYF
>NA|TRBJ2-7|NA|TRBV6-1
TGTGCCAGCAGTGAAGGAACGGGAGCCTCCTACGAGCAGTACTTC
CASSEGTGASYEQYF
>NA|TRBJ1-2|NA|TRBV19
TGTGCCAGTATTCAGGACAGCCCTGGCGGCTACACCTTC
CASIQDSPGGYTF
>TRBD2|TRBJ2-1|NA|TRBV10-1
TGCGCCAGCAGCGCCGGGACTAGCGGCTCCTACAATGAGCAGTTCTTC
CASSAGTSGSYNEQFF
>NA|TRBJ2-7|NA|TRBV25-1
TGTGCCAGCAGTGAATGGGGGGCTGTTAAATACGAGCAGTACTTC
CASSEWGAVKYEQYF
>NA|TRBJ2-1|NA|TRBV19
TGTGCCAGTAGTACGGGTCGCAATGAGCAGTTCTTC
CASSTGRNEQFF
>NA|TRBJ2-6|NA|TRBV12-5
TGTGCTAGTGGTTTGGTAGGGGGGTCTGGGGCCAACGTCCTGACTTTC
CASGLVGGSGANVLTF
>TRBD1|TRBJ1-2|NA|TRBV29-1
TGCAGCGTTGGTAGGACAGGGGGCGTCTTAGATGGCTACACCTTC
CSVGRTGGVLDGYTF
>NA|TRBJ2-7|NA|TRBV10-3
TGTGCCATCAGTGTGAACAGCTACGAGCAGTACTTC
CAISVNSYEQYF